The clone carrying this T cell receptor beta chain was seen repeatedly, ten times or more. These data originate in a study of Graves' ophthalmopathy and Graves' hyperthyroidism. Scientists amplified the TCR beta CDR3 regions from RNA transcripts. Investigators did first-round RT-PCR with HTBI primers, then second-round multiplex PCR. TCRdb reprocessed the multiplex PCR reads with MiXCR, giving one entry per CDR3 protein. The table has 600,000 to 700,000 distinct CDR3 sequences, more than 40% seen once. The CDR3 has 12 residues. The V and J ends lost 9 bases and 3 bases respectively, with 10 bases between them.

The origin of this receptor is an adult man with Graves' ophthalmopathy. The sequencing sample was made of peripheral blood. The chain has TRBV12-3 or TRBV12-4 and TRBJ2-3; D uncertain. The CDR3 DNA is TGTGCCAGTAGCCCATCAACAGATACGCAGTATTTT. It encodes CASSPSTDTQYF.